This T cell receptor (beta chain) is drawn from a study of blood T cell repertoires in COVID-19. Profiled with immunoSEQ multiplex PCR; TCRdb holds only in-frame clones, not every one. Among 25,000 to 30,000 clones listed, less than 80% were seen once. Germline CDR1 is MGHRA and CDR2 is YSYEKL. V was pared by 1 base and J by 6 bases, with 8 bases of the junction left unmatched. The CDR3 consists of 15 residues. The rearrangement links TRBV4-1 to TRBJ2-7, with 8 nucleotides matching TRBD2. The clonotype comes from a man between 65 and 79 years old with acute or convalescent COVID-19. The sequencing sample was made of peripheral blood. DNA of the CDR3: TGCGCCAGCAGCCAAGCGCCCAGCGGGGGTTTCGAGCAGTACTTC. It specifies CASSQAPSGGFEQYF.